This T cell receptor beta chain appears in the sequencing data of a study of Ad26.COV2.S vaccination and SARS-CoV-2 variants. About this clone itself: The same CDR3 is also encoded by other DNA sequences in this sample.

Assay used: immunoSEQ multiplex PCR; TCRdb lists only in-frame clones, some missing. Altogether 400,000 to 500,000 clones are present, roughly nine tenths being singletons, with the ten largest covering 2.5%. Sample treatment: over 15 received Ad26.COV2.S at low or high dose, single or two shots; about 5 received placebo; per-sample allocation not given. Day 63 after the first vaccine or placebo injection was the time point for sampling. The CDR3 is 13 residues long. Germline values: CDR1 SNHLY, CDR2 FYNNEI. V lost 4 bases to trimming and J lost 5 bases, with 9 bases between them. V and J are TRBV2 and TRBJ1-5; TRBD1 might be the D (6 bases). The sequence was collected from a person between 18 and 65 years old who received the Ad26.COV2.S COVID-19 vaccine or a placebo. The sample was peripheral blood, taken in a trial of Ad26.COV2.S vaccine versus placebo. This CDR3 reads CASSGGGYQPQHF. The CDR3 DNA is TGTGCCAGCAGTGGAGGGGGGTATCAGCCCCAGCATTTT.